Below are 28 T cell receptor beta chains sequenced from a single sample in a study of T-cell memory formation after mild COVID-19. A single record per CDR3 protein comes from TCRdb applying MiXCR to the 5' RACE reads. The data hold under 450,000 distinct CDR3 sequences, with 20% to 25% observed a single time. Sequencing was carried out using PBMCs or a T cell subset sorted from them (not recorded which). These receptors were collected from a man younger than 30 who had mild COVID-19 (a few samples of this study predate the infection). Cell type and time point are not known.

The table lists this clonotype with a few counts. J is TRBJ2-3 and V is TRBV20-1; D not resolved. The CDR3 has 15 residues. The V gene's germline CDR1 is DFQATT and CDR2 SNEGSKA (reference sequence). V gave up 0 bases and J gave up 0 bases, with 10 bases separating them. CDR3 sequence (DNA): TGCAGTGCTAGAGATCCGGTCCAAAGCACAGATACGCAGTATTTT. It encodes CSARDPVQSTDTQYF.

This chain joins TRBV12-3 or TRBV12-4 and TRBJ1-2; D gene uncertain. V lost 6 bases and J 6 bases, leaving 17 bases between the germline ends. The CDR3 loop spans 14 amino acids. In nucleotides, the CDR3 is TGTGCCAGCAGCTTGAGGCACCAGATGAATGGCTACACCTTC. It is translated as CASSLRHQMNGYTF.

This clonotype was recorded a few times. CDR3 nucleotide sequence: TGTGCCAGCAGTCCTGACAGGCAGTATGGCTACACCTTC. This gives the protein CASSPDRQYGYTF. The chain couples TRBV6-2 or TRBV6-3 to TRBJ1-2, with D maybe TRBD1 (6 bases). Germline V gene sequence: CDR1 MNHEY, CDR2 SVGEGT. With 5 bases removed from V and 5 bases from J, the gap between germline ends came to 12 bases. The CDR3 has 13 residues.

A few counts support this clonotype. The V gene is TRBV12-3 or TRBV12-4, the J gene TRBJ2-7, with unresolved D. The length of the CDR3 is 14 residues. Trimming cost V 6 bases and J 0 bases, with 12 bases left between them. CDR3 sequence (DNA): TGTGCCAGCAGCCCCCCGCCACACTCCTACGAGCAGTACTTC. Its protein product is CASSPPPHSYEQYF.

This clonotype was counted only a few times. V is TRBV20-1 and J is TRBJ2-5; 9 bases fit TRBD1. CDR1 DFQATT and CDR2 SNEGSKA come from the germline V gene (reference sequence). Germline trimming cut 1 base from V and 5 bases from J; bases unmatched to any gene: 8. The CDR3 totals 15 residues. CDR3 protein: CSARGDGQGYETQYF. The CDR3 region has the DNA TGCAGTGCTAGAGGGGACGGACAGGGGTACGAGACCCAGTACTTC.

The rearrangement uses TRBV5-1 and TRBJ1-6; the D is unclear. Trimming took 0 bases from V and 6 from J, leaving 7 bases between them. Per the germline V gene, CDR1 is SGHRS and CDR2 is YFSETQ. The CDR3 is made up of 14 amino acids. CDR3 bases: TGCGCCAGCAGCTTGGGCCAGCCTAATTCACCCCTCCACTTT. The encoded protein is CASSLGQPNSPLHF. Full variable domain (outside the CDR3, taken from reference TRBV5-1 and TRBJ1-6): KAGVTQTPRYLIKTRGQQVTLSCSPISGHRSVSWYQQTPGQGLQFLFEYFSETQRNKGNFPGRFSGRQFSNSRSEMNVSTLELGDSALYLCASSLGQPNSPLHFGNGTRLTVT.

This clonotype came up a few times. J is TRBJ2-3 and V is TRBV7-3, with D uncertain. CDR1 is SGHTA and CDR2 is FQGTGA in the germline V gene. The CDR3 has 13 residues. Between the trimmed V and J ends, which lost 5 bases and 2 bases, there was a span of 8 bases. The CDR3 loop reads CASSPLVTDTQYF. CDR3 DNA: TGTGCCAGCAGCCCACTCGTCACAGATACGCAGTATTTT. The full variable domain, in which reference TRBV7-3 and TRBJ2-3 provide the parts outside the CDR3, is GAGVSQTPSNKVTEKGKYVELRCDPISGHTALYWYRQSLGQGPEFLIYFQGTGAADDSGLPNDRFFAVRPEGSVSTLKIQRTERGDSAVYLCASSPLVTDTQYFGPGTRLTVL.

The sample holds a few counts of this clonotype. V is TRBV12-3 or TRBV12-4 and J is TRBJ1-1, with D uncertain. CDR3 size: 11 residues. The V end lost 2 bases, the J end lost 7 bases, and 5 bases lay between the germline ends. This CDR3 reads CASSLFREAFF. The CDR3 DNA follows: TGTGCCAGCAGTTTATTCCGTGAAGCTTTCTTT.

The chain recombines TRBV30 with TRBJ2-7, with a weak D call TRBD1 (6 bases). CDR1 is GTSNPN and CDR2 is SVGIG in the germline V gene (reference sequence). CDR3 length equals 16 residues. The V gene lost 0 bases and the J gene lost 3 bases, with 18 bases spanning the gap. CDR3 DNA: TGTGCCTGGAGTGTACCTAATACCCGGACAGTCTACGAGCAGTACGTC. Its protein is CAWSVPNTRTVYEQYV.

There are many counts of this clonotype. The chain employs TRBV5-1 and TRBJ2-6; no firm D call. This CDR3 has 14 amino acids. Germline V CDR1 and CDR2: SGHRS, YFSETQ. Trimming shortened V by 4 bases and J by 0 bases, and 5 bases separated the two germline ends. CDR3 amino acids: CASSVSSGANVLTF. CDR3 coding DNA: TGCGCCAGCAGCGTCAGCTCTGGGGCCAACGTCCTGACTTTC.

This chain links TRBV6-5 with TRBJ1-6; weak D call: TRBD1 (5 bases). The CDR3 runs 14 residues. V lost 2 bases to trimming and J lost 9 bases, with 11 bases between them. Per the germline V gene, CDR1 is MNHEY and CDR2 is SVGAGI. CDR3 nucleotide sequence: TGTGCCAGCAGTTACGGGGGTTTAGGTTCACCCCTCCACTTT. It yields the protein CASSYGGLGSPLHF.

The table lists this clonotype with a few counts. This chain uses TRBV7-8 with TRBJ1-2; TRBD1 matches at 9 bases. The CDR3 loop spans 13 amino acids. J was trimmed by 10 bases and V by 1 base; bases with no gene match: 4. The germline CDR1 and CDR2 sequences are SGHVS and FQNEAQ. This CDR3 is CASSLGDRGVYTF. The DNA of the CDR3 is TGTGCCAGCAGCTTAGGAGACAGGGGGGTCTACACCTTC. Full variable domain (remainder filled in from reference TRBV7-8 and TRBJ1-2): GAGVSQSPRYKVAKRGQDVALRCDPISGHVSLFWYQQALGQGPEFLTYFQNEAQLDKSGLPSDRFFAERPEGSVSTLKIQRTQQEDSAVYLCASSLGDRGVYTFGSGTRLTVV.

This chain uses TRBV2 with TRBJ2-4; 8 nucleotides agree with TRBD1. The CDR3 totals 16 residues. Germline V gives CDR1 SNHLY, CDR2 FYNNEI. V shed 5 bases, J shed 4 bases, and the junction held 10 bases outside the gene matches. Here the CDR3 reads CASSYRDRLIKNIQYF. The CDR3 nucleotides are TGTGCCAGCAGTTACAGGGACAGGTTGATTAAAAACATTCAGTACTTC.

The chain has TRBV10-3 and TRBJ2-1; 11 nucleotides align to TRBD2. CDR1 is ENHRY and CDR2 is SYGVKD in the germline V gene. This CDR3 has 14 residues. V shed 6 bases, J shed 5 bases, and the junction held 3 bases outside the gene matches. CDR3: CAIRISGGDNEQFF. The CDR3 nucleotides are TGTGCCATCAGGATTAGCGGGGGGGACAATGAGCAGTTCTTC.

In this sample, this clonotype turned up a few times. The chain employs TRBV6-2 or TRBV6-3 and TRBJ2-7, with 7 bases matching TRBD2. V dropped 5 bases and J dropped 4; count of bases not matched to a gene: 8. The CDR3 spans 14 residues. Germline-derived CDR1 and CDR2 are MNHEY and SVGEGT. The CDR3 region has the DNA TGTGCCAGCAGTACAACTAGCGCCAGATACGAGCAGTACGTC. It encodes CASSTTSARYEQYV.

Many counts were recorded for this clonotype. CDR3 loop: CASSFLLGGGSADTQYF. DNA for the CDR3: TGCGCCAGCAGCTTCCTACTGGGCGGGGGATCCGCAGATACGCAGTATTTT. The chain uses TRBV5-1 and TRBJ2-3, with 7 bases fitting TRBD2. Germline V gene sequence: CDR1 SGHRS, CDR2 YFSETQ. CDR3 length equals 17 residues. V gave up 2 bases and J gave up 4 bases; unmatched junction bases: 13.

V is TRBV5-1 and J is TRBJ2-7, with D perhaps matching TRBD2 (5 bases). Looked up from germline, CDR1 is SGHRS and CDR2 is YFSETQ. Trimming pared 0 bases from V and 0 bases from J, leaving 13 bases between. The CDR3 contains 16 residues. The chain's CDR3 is CASSLAPGRVSYEQYF. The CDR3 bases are TGCGCCAGCAGCTTGGCCCCGGGAAGGGTCTCCTACGAGCAGTACTTC.

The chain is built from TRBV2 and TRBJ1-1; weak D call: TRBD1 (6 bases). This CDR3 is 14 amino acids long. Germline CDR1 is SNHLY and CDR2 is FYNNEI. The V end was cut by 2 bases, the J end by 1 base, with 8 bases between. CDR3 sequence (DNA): TGTGCCAGCAGTGAAATACAGGGGAACACTGAAGCTTTCTTT. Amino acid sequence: CASSEIQGNTEAFF. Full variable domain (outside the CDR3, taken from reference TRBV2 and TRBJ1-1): EPEVTQTPSHQVTQMGQEVILRCVPISNHLYFYWYRQILGQKVEFLVSFYNNEISEKSEIFDDQFSVERPDGSNFTLKIRSTKLEDSAMYFCASSEIQGNTEAFFGQGTRLTVV.

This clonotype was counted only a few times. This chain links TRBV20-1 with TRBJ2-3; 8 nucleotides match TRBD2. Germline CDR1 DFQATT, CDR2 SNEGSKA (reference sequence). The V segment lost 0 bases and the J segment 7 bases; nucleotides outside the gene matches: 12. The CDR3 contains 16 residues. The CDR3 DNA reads TGCAGTGCTAGAGATTTCGCGGGGGGCCTGATCAATACGCAGTATTTT. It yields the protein CSARDFAGGLINTQYF.

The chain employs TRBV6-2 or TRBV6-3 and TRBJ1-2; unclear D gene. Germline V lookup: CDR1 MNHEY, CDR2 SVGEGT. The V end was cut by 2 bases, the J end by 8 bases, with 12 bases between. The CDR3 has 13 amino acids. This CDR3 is CASSYPLDAGYTF. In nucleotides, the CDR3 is TGTGCCAGCAGTTACCCACTGGACGCGGGCTACACCTTC.

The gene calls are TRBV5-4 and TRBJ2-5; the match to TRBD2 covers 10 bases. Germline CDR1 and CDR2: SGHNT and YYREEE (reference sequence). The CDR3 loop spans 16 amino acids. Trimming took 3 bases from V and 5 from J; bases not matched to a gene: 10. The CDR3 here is CASSYSGGAVFETQYF. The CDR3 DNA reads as TGTGCCAGCAGCTACAGCGGGGGGGCTGTATTTGAGACCCAGTACTTC.

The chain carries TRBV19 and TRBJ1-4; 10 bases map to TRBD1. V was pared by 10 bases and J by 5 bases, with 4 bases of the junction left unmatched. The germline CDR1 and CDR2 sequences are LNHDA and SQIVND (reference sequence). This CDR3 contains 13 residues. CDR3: CATRDRGNEKLFF. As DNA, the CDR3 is TGTGCCACCAGGGACAGGGGAAATGAAAAACTGTTTTTT. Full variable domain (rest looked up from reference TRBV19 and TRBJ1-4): DGGITQSPKYLFRKEGQNVTLSCEQNLNHDAMYWYRQDPGQGLRLIYYSQIVNDFQKGDIAEGYSVSREKKESFPLTVTSAQKNPTAFYLCATRDRGNEKLFFGSGTQLSVL.

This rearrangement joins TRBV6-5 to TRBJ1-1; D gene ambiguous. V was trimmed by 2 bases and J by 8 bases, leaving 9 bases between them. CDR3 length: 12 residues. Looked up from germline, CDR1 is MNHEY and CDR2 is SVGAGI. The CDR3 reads CASSYGGIEAFF. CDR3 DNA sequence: TGTGCCAGCAGTTACGGAGGCATAGAAGCTTTCTTT.

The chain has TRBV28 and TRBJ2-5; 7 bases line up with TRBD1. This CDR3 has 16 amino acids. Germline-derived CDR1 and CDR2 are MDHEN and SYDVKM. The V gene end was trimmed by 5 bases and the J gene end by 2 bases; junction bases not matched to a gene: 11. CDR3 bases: TGTGCCAGCAGTCCGTACAGGGGCCGAATTCAAGAGACCCAGTACTTC. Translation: CASSPYRGRIQETQYF. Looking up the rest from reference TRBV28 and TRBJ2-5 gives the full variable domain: DVKVTQSSRYLVKRTGEKVFLECVQDMDHENMFWYRQDPGLGLRLIYFSYDVKMKEKGDIPEGYSVSREKKERFSLILESASTNQTSMYLCASSPYRGRIQETQYFGPGTRLLVL.

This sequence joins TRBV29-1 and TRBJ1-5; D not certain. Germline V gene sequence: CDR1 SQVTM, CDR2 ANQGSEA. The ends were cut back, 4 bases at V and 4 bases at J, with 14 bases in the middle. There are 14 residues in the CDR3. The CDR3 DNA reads TGCAGCGTTGGGGAGGGAGGAAGGAATCAGCCCCAGCATTTT. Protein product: CSVGEGGRNQPQHF.

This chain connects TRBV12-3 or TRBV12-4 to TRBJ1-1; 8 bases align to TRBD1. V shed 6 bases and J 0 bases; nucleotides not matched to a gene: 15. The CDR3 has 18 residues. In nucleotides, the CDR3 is TGTGCCAGCAGCCATCGCCGACAGGGGCTGAGGGTGAACACTGAAGCTTTCTTT. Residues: CASSHRRQGLRVNTEAFF.

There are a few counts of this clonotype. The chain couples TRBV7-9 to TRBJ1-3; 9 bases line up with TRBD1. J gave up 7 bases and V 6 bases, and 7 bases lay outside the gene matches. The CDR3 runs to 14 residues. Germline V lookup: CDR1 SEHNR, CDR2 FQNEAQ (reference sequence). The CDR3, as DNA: TGTGCCAGCAGTGTCTCAGGACAGGGGAACACCATATATTTT. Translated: CASSVSGQGNTIYF.

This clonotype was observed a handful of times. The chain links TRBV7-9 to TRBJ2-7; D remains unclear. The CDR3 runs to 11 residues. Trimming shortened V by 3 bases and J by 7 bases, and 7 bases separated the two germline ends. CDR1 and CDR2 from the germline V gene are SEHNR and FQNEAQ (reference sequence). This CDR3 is CASSLTGEQYV. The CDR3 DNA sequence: TGTGCCAGCAGCTTGACGGGTGAGCAGTACGTC.